This T cell receptor (beta chain) was captured in a study of T cells after yellow fever vaccination. Germline V gene sequence: CDR1 MDHEN, CDR2 SYDVKM. Trimming removed 6 bases from V and 4 bases from J, with 10 bases in between. This CDR3 region has 12 residues. TCRdb re-called the 5' RACE reads through MiXCR, storing one row per CDR3 protein. The table includes about 320,000 distinct CDR3 sequences, about 10% detected once. Findings and limits, study-wide: Clones that expanded after primary vaccination mostly reappeared after the booster (less than 98% CD4, around 87% CD8).

This clonotype has at least ten counts. What it recognizes is unknown. Material: CD4+ T cells sorted from PBMCs, obtained 45 days after the yellow fever booster vaccination. This sequence was found in a man younger than 35 who received the YFV17D yellow fever vaccine. The rearrangement uses TRBV28 and TRBJ2-7, with D perhaps matching TRBD2 (6 bases). The CDR3 nucleotides read TGTGCCAGCAGCCTTCGGGGGTACGAGCAGTACGTC. Amino acid sequence: CASSLRGYEQYV.